This T cell receptor (beta chain) was found in a study of blood T cell repertoires in COVID-19. Study details: Samples came from the United States, Italy and Spain, spanning acute and convalescent COVID-19.

Per the authors' pipeline: Researchers report that nucleated cell counts were estimated from reference gene primer amplification. Measured with immunoSEQ multiplex PCR; TCRdb has only the in-frame clones, and not every one. Clone size and the V and J calls come from that table; the DNA yielded D and trimming. The sample lists about 190,000 clones, less than 80% occurring once. With 3 bases removed from V and 5 bases from J, the gap between germline ends came to 11 bases. The CDR3 has 14 amino acids. The germline CDR1 and CDR2 sequences are MDHEN and SYDVKM. Material for sequencing was peripheral blood. The TCR sequence derives from a woman between 45 and 60 years old with acute or convalescent COVID-19. The chain is built from TRBV28 and TRBJ1-5; maybe TRBD1 (5 bases). In DNA form, the CDR3 reads TGTGCCAGCAGTTTGTGGGGGGGGGATCAGCCCCAGCATTTT. The encoded protein is CASSLWGGDQPQHF. The full variable domain, rest sourced from reference TRBV28 and TRBJ1-5, is DVKVTQSSRYLVKRTGEKVFLECVQDMDHENMFWYRQDPGLGLRLIYFSYDVKMKEKGDIPEGYSVSREKKERFSLILESASTNQTSMYLCASSLWGGDQPQHFGDGTRLSIL.